This TCR beta chain was profiled in a study of identical twins. CDR1 and CDR2 from the germline V gene are LNHNV and YYDKDF (reference sequence). The V and J ends lost 4 bases and 4 bases respectively, with 18 bases between them. The length of the CDR3 is 16 residues. This clonotype came up a few times. TCRdb called the 5' RACE reads again in MiXCR, with one record for every CDR3 protein. Of just over 450,000 distinct CDR3 sequences listed, approximately 15% were seen once; the top ten hold about 0.54%. These same records also appear under a second study, on yellow fever vaccine responses in identical twins.

Sequenced: CD4+ T cells sorted from blood. The sequence was obtained from a woman aged 18-29 years in good health. The V call is TRBV15, the J call TRBJ2-3; D gene unclear. The DNA of the CDR3 is TGTGCCACCAGCATACCCGGTGCGAGGTTCCCAGATACGCAGTATTTT. It encodes CATSIPGARFPDTQYF.